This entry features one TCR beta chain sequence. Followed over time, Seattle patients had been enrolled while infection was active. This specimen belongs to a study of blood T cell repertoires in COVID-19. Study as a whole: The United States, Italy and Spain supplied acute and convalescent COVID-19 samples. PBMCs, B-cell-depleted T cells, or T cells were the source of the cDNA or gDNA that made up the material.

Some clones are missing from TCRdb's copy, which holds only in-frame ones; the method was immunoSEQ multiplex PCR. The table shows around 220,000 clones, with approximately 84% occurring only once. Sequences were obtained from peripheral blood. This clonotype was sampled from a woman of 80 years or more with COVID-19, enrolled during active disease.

The CDR3 nucleotides are TGCAGCGTCGCTCCCACAGATTCCAACTATGGCTACACCTTC. Amino acids: CSVAPTDSNYGYTF. This rearrangement joins TRBV29-1 to TRBJ1-2, with unresolved D. V dropped 6 bases and J dropped 2 bases, with 16 bases sitting between them. CDR3 length: 14 residues. Looked up from germline, CDR1 is SQVTM and CDR2 is ANQGSEA.